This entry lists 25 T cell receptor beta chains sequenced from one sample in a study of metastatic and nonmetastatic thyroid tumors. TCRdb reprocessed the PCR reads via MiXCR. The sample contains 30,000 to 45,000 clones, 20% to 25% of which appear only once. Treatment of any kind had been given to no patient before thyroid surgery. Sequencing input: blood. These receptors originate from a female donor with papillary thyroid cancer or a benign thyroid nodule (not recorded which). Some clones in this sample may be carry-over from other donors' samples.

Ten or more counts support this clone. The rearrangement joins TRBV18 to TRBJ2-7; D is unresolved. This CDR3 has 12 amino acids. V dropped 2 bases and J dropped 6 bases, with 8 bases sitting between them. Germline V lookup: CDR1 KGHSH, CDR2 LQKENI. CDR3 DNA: TGTGCCAGCTCACCAGGGTCCCCCGAGCAGTACTTC. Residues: CASSPGSPEQYF.

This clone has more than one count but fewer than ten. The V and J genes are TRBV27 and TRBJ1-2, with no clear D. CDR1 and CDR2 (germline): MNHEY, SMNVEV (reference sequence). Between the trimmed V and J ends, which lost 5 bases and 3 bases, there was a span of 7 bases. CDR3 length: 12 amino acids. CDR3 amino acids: CASSAGYYGYTF. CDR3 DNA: TGTGCCAGCAGTGCAGGATACTATGGCTACACCTTC.

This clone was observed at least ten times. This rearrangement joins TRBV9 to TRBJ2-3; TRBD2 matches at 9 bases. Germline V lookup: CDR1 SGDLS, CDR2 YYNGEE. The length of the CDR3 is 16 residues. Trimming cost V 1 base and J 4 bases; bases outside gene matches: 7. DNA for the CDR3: TGTGCCAGCAGCGTAATCGGTAGCGGGAGCGCAGATACGCAGTATTTT. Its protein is CASSVIGSGSADTQYF.

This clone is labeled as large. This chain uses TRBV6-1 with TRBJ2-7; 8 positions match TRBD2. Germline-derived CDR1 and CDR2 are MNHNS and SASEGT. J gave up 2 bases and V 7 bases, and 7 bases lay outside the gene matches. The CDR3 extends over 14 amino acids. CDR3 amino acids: CASKGSGGPYEQYF. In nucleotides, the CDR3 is TGTGCCAGCAAGGGTTCGGGAGGGCCCTACGAGCAGTACTTC.

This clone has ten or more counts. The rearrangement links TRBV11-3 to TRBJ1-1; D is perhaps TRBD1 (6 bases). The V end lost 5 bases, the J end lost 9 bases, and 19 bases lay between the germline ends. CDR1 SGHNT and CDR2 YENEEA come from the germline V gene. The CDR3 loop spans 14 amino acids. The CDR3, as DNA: TGTGCCAGCAGCAAGGAGGCAGGGGTGGTCCAAGCTTTCTTT. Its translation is CASSKEAGVVQAFF.

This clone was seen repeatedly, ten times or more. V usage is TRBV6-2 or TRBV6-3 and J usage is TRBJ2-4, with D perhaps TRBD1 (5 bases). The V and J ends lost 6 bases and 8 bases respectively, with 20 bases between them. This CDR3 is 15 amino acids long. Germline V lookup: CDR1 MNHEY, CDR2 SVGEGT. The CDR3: CASRDPSGAEDIQYF. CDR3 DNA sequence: TGTGCCAGCAGAGACCCCTCTGGGGCCGAGGACATTCAGTACTTC.

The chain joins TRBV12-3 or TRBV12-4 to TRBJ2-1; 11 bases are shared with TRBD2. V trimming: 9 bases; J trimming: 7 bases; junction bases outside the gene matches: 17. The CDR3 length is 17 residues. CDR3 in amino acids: CAREDGLLAGAQNEQFF. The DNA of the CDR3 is TGTGCCAGAGAGGACGGATTACTAGCGGGAGCCCAAAATGAGCAGTTCTTC.

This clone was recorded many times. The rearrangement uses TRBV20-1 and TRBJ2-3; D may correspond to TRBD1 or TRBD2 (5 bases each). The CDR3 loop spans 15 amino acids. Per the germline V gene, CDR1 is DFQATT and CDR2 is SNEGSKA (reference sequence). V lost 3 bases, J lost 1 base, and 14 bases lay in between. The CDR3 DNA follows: TGCAGTGCTAGCCCCAGGGAGAGAGGCACAGATACGCAGTATTTT. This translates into CSASPRERGTDTQYF.

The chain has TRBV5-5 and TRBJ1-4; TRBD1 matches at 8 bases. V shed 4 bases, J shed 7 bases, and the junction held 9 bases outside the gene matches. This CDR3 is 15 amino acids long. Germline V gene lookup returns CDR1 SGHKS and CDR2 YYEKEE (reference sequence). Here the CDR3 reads CASSLTRTGPEKLFF. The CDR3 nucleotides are TGTGCCAGCAGCCTTACTCGGACAGGGCCTGAAAAACTGTTTTTT.

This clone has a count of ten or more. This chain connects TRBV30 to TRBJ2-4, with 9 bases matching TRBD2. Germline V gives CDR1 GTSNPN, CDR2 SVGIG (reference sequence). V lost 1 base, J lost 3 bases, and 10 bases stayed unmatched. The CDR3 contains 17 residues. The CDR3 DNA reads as TGTGCCTGGAGTGCTGCACGGGCGGGAGGGGGCAAAAACATTCAGTACTTC. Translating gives CAWSAARAGGGKNIQYF.

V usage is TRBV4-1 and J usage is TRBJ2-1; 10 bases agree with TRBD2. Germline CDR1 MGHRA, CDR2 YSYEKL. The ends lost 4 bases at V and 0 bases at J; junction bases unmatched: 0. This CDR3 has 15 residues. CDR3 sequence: CASSLAGGSYNEQFF. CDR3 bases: TGCGCCAGCAGCCTAGCGGGAGGCTCCTACAATGAGCAGTTCTTC.

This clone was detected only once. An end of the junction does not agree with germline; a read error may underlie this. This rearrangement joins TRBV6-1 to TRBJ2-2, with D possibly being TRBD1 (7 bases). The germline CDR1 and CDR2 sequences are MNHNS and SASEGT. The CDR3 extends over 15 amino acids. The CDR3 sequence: CASSEGQGGAGEFFF. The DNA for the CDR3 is TGTGCCAGCAGTGAAGGACAGGGAGGAGCCGGGGAGTTTTTTTTC.

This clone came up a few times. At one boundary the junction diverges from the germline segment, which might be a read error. For the CDR3, the DNA is TGTGCCAGCAGACCCGCATGGAGAAATTCACCCCTCAACTTT. This sequence encodes CASRPAWRNSPLNF. The rearrangement joins TRBV27 to TRBJ1-6, with D unclear. Per germline, CDR1 MNHEY and CDR2 SMNVEV (reference sequence). CDR3 size: 14 residues.

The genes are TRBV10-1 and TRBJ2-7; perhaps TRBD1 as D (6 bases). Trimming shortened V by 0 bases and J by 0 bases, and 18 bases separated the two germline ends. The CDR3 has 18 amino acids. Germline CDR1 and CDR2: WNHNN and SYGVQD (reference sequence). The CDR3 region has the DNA TGCGCCAGCAGTGAGTCCTTAATTAGTGGGACACTCTCCTACGAGCAGTACTTC. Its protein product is CASSESLISGTLSYEQYF.

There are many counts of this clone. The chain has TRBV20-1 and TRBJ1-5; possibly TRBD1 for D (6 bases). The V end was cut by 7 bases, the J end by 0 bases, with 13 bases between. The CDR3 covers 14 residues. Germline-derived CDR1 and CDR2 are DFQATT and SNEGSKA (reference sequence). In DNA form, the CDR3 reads TGCAGTGTCGAGTCAGGGGATAGCAATCAGCCCCAGCATTTT. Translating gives CSVESGDSNQPQHF.

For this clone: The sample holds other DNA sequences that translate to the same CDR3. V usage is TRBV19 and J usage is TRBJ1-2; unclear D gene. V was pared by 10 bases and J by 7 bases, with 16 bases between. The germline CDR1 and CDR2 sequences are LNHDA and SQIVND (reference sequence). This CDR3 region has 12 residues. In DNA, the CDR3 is TGTGCCACAAAAGAGGGTCTGCGTGGCTACACCTTC. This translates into CATKEGLRGYTF. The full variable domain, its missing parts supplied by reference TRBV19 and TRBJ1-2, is DGGITQSPKYLFRKEGQNVTLSCEQNLNHDAMYWYRQDPGQGLRLIYYSQIVNDFQKGDIAEGYSVSREKKESFPLTVTSAQKNPTAFYLCATKEGLRGYTFGSGTRLTVV.

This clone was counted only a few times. CDR3 loop: CASSSGLAGNVYEQYF. The CDR3 DNA follows: TGTGCCAGCAGCTCTGGACTAGCGGGCAACGTGTACGAGCAGTACTTC. The chain has TRBV6-2 or TRBV6-3 and TRBJ2-7; TRBD2 aligns across 11 bases. The CDR3 runs to 16 residues. The germline V gene has CDR1 MNHEY and CDR2 SVGEGT. After removal of 6 bases from V and 4 bases from J, the junction contained 11 bases not matched to a gene.

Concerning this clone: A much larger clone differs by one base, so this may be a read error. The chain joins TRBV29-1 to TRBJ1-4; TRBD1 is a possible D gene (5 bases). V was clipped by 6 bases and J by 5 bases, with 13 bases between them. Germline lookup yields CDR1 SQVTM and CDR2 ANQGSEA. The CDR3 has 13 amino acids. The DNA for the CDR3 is TGCAGCGTGATTACAGGTGGCAATGAAAAACTGTTTTTT. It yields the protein CSVITGGNEKLFF.

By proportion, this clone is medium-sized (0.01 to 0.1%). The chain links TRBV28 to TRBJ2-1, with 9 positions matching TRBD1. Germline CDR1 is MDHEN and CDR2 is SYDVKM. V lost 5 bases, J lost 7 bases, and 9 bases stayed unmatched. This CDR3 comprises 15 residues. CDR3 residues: CASSISGTGKNEQFF. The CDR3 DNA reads TGTGCCAGCAGTATATCCGGGACAGGGAAGAATGAGCAGTTCTTC. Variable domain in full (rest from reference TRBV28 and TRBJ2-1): DVKVTQSSRYLVKRTGEKVFLECVQDMDHENMFWYRQDPGLGLRLIYFSYDVKMKEKGDIPEGYSVSREKKERFSLILESASTNQTSMYLCASSISGTGKNEQFFGPGTRLTVL.

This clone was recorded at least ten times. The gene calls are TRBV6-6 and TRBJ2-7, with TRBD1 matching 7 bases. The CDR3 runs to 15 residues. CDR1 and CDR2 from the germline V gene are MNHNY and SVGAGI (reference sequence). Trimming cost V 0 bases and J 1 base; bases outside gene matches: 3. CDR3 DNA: TGTGCCAGCAGTTACTCGCAGGGACAGTCCTACGAGCAGTACTTC. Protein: CASSYSQGQSYEQYF.

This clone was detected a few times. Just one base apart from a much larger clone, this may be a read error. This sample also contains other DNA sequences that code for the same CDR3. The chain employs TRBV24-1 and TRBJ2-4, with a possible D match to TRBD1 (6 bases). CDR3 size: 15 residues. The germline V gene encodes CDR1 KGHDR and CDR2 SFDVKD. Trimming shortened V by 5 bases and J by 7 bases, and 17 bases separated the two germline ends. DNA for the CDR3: TGTGCCACCAGTGGGTCGGACAGTGACAAGAACATTCAGTACTTC. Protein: CATSGSDSDKNIQYF.

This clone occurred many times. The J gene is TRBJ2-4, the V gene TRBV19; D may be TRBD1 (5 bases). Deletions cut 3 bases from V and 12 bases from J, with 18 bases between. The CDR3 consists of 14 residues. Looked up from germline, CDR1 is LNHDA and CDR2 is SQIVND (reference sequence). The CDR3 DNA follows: TGTGCCAGTAGTATGGGTCCAGGGTCGATCGGTCAGTACTTC. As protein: CASSMGPGSIGQYF.

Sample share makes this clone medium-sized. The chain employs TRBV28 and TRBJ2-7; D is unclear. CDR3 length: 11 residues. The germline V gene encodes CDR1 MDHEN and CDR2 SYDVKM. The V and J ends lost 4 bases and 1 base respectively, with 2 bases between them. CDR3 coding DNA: TGTGCCAGCAGTTCTTCCTACGAGCAGTACTTC. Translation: CASSSSYEQYF.

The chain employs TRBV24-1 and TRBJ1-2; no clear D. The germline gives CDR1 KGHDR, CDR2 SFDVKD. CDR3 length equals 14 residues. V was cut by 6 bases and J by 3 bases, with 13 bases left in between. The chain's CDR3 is CATSFRFRDYGYTF. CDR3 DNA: TGTGCCACCAGTTTCCGTTTTCGCGACTATGGCTACACCTTC.

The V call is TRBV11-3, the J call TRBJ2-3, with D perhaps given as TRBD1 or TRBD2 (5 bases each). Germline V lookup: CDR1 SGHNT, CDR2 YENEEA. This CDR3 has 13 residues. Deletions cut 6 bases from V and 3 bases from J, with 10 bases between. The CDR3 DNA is TGTGCCAGCAGGAGGGGTCAGACAGATACGCAGTATTTT. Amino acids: CASRRGQTDTQYF.